The 10 T cell receptor beta chains presented below share a single source sample, sequenced in a study of blood T cell repertoires in COVID-19. Repertoires were generated with immunoSEQ multiplex PCR, while TCRdb's copy carries only in-frame clones and drops some. The table has approximately 71,000 clones, 88% seen once. Sequenced: peripheral blood. These receptors all come from a human donor in a cohort sampled during active COVID-19.

The genes are TRBV7-2 and TRBJ1-2; D might be TRBD1 (5 bases). This CDR3 comprises 13 residues. From germline, CDR1 is SGHTA and CDR2 FQGNSA. Trimming pared 7 bases from V and 7 bases from J, leaving 16 bases between. CDR3 in DNA: TGTGCCAGCACCTCTGCGGGGCTTGGTGGCTACACCTTC. Amino acid sequence: CASTSAGLGGYTF.

The V and J genes are TRBV19 and TRBJ2-2, with D perhaps TRBD2 (6 bases). CDR1 LNHDA and CDR2 SQIVND come from the germline V gene (reference sequence). Trimming shortened V by 8 bases and J by 5 bases, and 15 bases separated the two germline ends. The CDR3 length is 14 residues. The CDR3 is CASRAGGGTGELFF. CDR3 in DNA: TGTGCCAGTCGGGCCGGGGGTGGTACCGGGGAGCTGTTTTTT.

This chain connects TRBV2 to TRBJ2-1; 10 bases agree with TRBD2. After removal of 3 bases from V and 12 bases from J, the junction contained 5 bases not matched to a gene. CDR3 length equals 13 residues. Germline V gene lookup returns CDR1 SNHLY and CDR2 FYNNEI. CDR3 in DNA: TGTGCCAGCAGTGAGTCGGTAGCGGGAGGGCAGTTCTTC. This gives the protein CASSESVAGGQFF.

The gene calls are TRBV5-1 and TRBJ1-4; no reliable D call. From germline, CDR1 is SGHRS and CDR2 YFSETQ. CDR3 size: 18 residues. Trimming stripped 5 bases from V and 5 bases from J, with 25 bases between. In DNA form, the CDR3 reads TGCGCCAGCAGACTTGAGGGAAAACAAAACAGAGACAATGAAAAACTGTTTTTT. Amino acid sequence: CASRLEGKQNRDNEKLFF.

The chain joins TRBV7-9 to TRBJ1-1, with D possibly being TRBD1 (6 bases). The CDR3 loop spans 15 amino acids. The V gene's germline CDR1 is SEHNR and CDR2 FQNEAQ (reference sequence). Trimming cost V 1 base and J 3 bases, with 12 bases left between them. The CDR3 nucleotides are TGTGCCAGCAGCTTAGATAACAGGGTTTACACTGAAGCTTTCTTT. Its translation: CASSLDNRVYTEAFF.

The chain has TRBV25-1 and TRBJ2-3; perhaps TRBD1 as D (7 bases). CDR3 length: 15 residues. The ends were cut back, 1 base at V and 6 bases at J, with 14 bases in the middle. Germline V gives CDR1 MGHDK, CDR2 SYGVNS. The CDR3, as DNA: TGTGCCAGCAGTGAATTCAGACAGGGAGGTGATACGCAGTATTTT. This translates into CASSEFRQGGDTQYF.

The chain has TRBV6-4 and TRBJ2-3; 8 bases fit TRBD2. CDR1 is MRHNA, CDR2 SNTAGT, per germline. The V gene end was trimmed by 3 bases and the J gene end by 1 base; junction bases not matched to a gene: 6. The CDR3 covers 16 residues. The CDR3 spells CASSELGLAGTDTQYF. The CDR3 DNA reads TGTGCCAGCAGTGAGTTAGGACTAGCAGGCACAGATACGCAGTATTTT.

This chain uses TRBV7-9 with TRBJ2-7; 9 nucleotides line up with TRBD1. The CDR3 is made up of 16 amino acids. Per the germline V gene, CDR1 is SEHNR and CDR2 is FQNEAQ (reference sequence). V was clipped by 1 base and J by 1 base; unmatched bases: 5. CDR3 DNA sequence: TGTGCCAGCAGCTTAGAGGGGACAGGGTCATCCTACGAGCAGTACTTC. The encoded protein is CASSLEGTGSSYEQYF.

This clone was detected only a few times. CDR3 DNA sequence: TGTGCCAGCAGCTATGGACTGAACAATGAGCAGTTCTTC. It encodes CASSYGLNNEQFF. V gene TRBV2 combines with J gene TRBJ2-1; tentatively, D is TRBD2 (5 bases). Trimming removed 6 bases from V and 5 bases from J, with 11 bases in between. CDR1 and CDR2 from the germline V gene are SNHLY and FYNNEI. CDR3 size: 13 residues.

The chain employs TRBV5-6 and TRBJ1-3; a weak D match, TRBD1 (6 bases). CDR3 length equals 17 residues. From germline, CDR1 is SGHDT and CDR2 YYEEEE. The V and J ends lost 6 bases and 1 base respectively, with 20 bases between them. CDR3 loop: CASTTWVRGTSGNTIYF. In nucleotides, the CDR3 is TGTGCCAGCACCACTTGGGTAAGGGGGACGTCTGGAAACACCATATATTTT.